The clone carrying this T cell receptor beta chain was seen once. Using genomic DNA as the template, TCR beta VDJ and CDR3 profiling was carried out. TCRdb passed the reads through MiXCR, listing each CDR3 protein once. The sample includes 35,000 to 50,000 distinct CDR3 sequences, 65% to 70% seen only once; the top ten take 20% to 30%. The data derive from a study of CD8+CD57+ T cells in acquired aplastic anemia. Study as a whole: The sorted CD4+ and CD8+ cells yielded an average around 3 ug of DNA.

Germline trimming cut 7 bases from V and 4 bases from J; bases unmatched to any gene: 6. CDR3 size: 13 residues. Looked up from germline, CDR1 is SQVTM and CDR2 is ANQGSEA. Input material: sorted CD4+, CD8+, or CD8+CD57+ T cells (not recorded which) from PBMCs. The receptor's source is a human donor in good health, serving as a control. The rearrangement joins TRBV29-1 to TRBJ2-5; 10 nucleotides agree with TRBD2. CDR3 protein: CSAGLAARETQYF. The CDR3 DNA is TGCAGCGCAGGACTAGCGGCTAGAGAGACCCAGTACTTC.